This T cell receptor beta chain appears in the sequencing data of a study of CD8+ T cells in alopecia areata. Findings and caveats of the study: Elevated clonality characterized lesional scalp relative to normal scalp, particularly in alopecia totalis/universalis. Sharing of TCR sequences between patients (possibly for HLA-related reasons) was less clear than in mice. Sequence data from scalp samples additionally include resident alphabeta T cells of normal skin.

PBMC-derived CD4+ and CD8+ T cells were sorted. The authors extracted RNA and reverse transcribed it into cDNA as the sequencing template. Some clones are missing from TCRdb's copy, which holds only in-frame ones; the method was immunoSEQ multiplex PCR. The data contain 95,000 to 110,000 clones, less than 70% of them singletons. Turning to this clone: Its cognate antigen is unknown.

CDR1 is MGHRA, CDR2 YSYEKL, per germline. CDR3 length: 15 residues. V was trimmed by 2 bases and J by 2 bases, leaving 12 bases between them. The sample taken for sequencing was CD4+ T cells sorted from blood. The chain links TRBV4-1 to TRBJ1-1; no clear D. This receptor was identified in a human donor in good health. CDR3 residues: CASSQTWRTNTEAFF. The CDR3 DNA reads as TGCGCCAGCAGCCAAACATGGAGGACTAACACTGAAGCTTTCTTT.